Below, 5 T cell receptor beta chains from the same sample are listed, as sequenced in a study of blood T cells in healthy people across ages. A second PCR of 7 to 11 cycles used a sample-barcoded 5' primer and a J-beta primer mix. TCRdb analysed the 5' RACE reads with MiXCR anew, one entry per CDR3 protein. The table records around 650,000 distinct CDR3 sequences, around 41% of them present only once. Sequenced material: blood. The origin of the receptors is a man older than 75 in good health.

The gene calls are TRBV29-1 and TRBJ1-2; 9 positions match TRBD1. Germline V gene data show CDR1 as SQVTM and CDR2 as ANQGSEA. The V gene end was trimmed by 7 bases and the J gene end by 8 bases; junction bases not matched to a gene: 8. The CDR3 is 12 amino acids. The CDR3 loop reads CSGRTGVGGYTF. CDR3 bases: TGCAGCGGAAGGACAGGGGTAGGGGGCTACACCTTC. Looking up the rest from reference TRBV29-1 and TRBJ1-2 gives the full variable domain: SAVISQKPSRDICQRGTSLTIQCQVDSQVTMMFWYRQQPGQSLTLIATANQGSEATYESGFVIDKFPISRPNLTFSTLTVSNMSPEDSSIYLCSGRTGVGGYTFGSGTRLTVV.

This clonotype was counted a few times. The chain is built from TRBV2 and TRBJ1-1; no firm D call. The CDR3 runs to 13 residues. Trimming cost V 2 bases and J 7 bases, with 11 bases left between them. The germline gives CDR1 SNHLY, CDR2 FYNNEI. CDR3 sequence reads: CASSELNGCEAFF. The DNA of the CDR3 is TGTGCCAGCAGTGAACTGAATGGGTGTGAAGCTTTCTTT.

The chain is built from TRBV6-2 or TRBV6-3 and TRBJ2-7; 7 nucleotides align to TRBD2. The CDR3 is made up of 16 amino acids. Germline CDR1 and CDR2: MNHEY and SVGEGT. Trimming removed 4 bases from V and 2 bases from J; junction bases left unmatched: 11. DNA for the CDR3: TGTGCCAGCAGTTCCCTGATTCGCGGGAGAACCTACGAGCAGTACTTC. This sequence encodes CASSSLIRGRTYEQYF.

V gene TRBV7-9 combines with J gene TRBJ1-2, with D maybe TRBD1 (5 bases). The V end lost 4 bases, the J end lost 0 bases, and 9 bases lay between the germline ends. This CDR3 contains 14 residues. CDR1 and CDR2 (germline): SEHNR, FQNEAQ (reference sequence). The CDR3 DNA sequence: TGTGCCAGCAGCTATGCGACAGCTAACTATGGCTACACCTTC. This gives the protein CASSYATANYGYTF.

The rearrangement uses TRBV6-6 and TRBJ2-4; D not resolved. The CDR3 is 12 residues long. CDR1 and CDR2 (germline): MNHNY, SVGAGI (reference sequence). The V end was cut by 0 bases, the J end by 11 bases, with 8 bases between. In DNA form, the CDR3 reads TGTGCCAGCAGTTACTCGTCTACTTTTCAGTACTTC. This sequence encodes CASSYSSTFQYF.